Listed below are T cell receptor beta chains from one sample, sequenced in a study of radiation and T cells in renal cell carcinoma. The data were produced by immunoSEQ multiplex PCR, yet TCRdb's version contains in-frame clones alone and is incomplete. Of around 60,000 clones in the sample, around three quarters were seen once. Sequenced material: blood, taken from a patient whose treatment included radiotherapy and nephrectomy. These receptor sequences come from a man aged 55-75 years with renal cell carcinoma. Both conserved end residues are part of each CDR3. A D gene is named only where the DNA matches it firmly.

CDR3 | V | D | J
CSAGGSEQYF | TRBV20-1 | . | TRBJ2-7
CASTLQGVGNTGELFF | TRBV7-2 | . | TRBJ2-2
CASSALGQGIDIQYF | TRBV2 | TRBD1 | TRBJ2-4
CATSRGRNSPLHF | TRBV15 | . | TRBJ1-6
CASSRTKDEQFF | TRBV11-3 | . | TRBJ2-1
CASSLRQGGINEQYF | TRBV4-3 | TRBD1 | TRBJ2-7
CAWSVLQDNQPQHF | TRBV30 | . | TRBJ1-5
CSFSGINAGNEQFF | TRBV29-1 | TRBD2 | TRBJ2-1
CASSLGRDFNEQYF | TRBV6-5 | . | TRBJ2-7
CASSPFLSGRVEGTQYF | TRBV5-1 | TRBD2 | TRBJ2-3
CASSRQGTGANVLTF | TRBV18 | TRBD1 | TRBJ2-6
CASSPRTRAGYEQYF | TRBV9 | . | TRBJ2-7
CASSLVGYNEQFF | TRBV5-1 | . | TRBJ2-1
CASSEPGTGNYGYTF | TRBV25-1 | TRBD1 | TRBJ1-2
CASSYTWGIQYF | TRBV6-6 | . | TRBJ2-4
CASSLLVGPGGGGYTF | TRBV5-1 | TRBD1 | TRBJ1-2
CASSGSSGANVLTF | TRBV14 | . | TRBJ2-6
CASSRTGGEDTQYF | TRBV5-1 | TRBD1 | TRBJ2-3
CASSWTGGSDYGYTF | TRBV19 | TRBD1 | TRBJ1-2
CASSLASTYPGETQYF | TRBV7-8 | . | TRBJ2-5
CASSLYGGGVNNEQFF | TRBV5-1 | TRBD2 | TRBJ2-1
CASSTGGYTSGETQYF | TRBV5-1 | TRBD2 | TRBJ2-5
CAISVDRSSYEQYF | TRBV10-3 | . | TRBJ2-7
CAISAGGAVGQLLRFF | TRBV10-3 | TRBD2 | TRBJ2-1
CASSLARTRETQYF | TRBV5-1 | . | TRBJ2-5
CASSKVLLGINEQYF | TRBV19 | . | TRBJ2-7
CASSLLLPNTEAFF | TRBV7-9 | . | TRBJ1-1
CAISESLVGERSYEQYF | TRBV10-3 | . | TRBJ2-7
CASSEWASGETQYF | TRBV10-2 | TRBD2 | TRBJ2-5
CASSPPGLAGYSTDTQYF | TRBV19 | TRBD2 | TRBJ2-3
CAWSGGQGPLYEQYF | TRBV30 | TRBD1 | TRBJ2-7